A single sample is the source of the 13 T cell receptor beta chains below, sequenced in a study of blood T cell repertoires in COVID-19 (dated by TCRdb to 2020 to 2022). The method was the immunoSEQ multiplex PCR assay. TCRdb carries this immuneACCESS record with in-frame sequences only. Its versions omit some clonotypes, under half of them owing to an unresolved V gene in the studies checked, with the rest unexplained. The sample table lists 250,000 to 300,000 clones, 80% to 90% of them with a count of one. The ten largest make up approximately 12% of the sample. Source material: peripheral blood. These TCRs come from a woman aged 25 to 39 with COVID-19, enrolled during active disease.

The chain couples TRBV11-2 to TRBJ1-2; no clear D. Germline lookup yields CDR1 SGHAT and CDR2 FQNNGV. This CDR3 comprises 14 residues. V was shortened by 0 bases and J by 4 bases, with 9 bases between the two germline ends. The CDR3 protein is CASSLEARFYGYTF. Here the CDR3 DNA reads TGTGCCAGCAGCTTAGAGGCGAGGTTCTATGGCTACACCTTC.

V usage is TRBV6-2 or TRBV6-3 and J usage is TRBJ1-5; weak D call: TRBD1 (5 bases). Trimming cost V 5 bases and J 4 bases, with 18 bases left between them. Germline values: CDR1 MNHEY, CDR2 SVGEGT. This CDR3 has 16 amino acids. CDR3 DNA sequence: TGTGCCAGCAGTAGTAATAGGGGACTGGGGAATCAGCCCCAGCATTTT. Translated, it gives CASSSNRGLGNQPQHF.

This CDR3 is CASSLGLAAEADTQYF. In nucleotides, the CDR3 is TGCGCCAGCAGCTTGGGACTAGCGGCCGAGGCAGATACGCAGTATTTT. The V call is TRBV5-1, the J call TRBJ2-3, with 9 positions matching TRBD2. Germline V gene data show CDR1 as SGHRS and CDR2 as YFSETQ. V was clipped by 0 bases and J by 4 bases; unmatched bases: 6. This CDR3 comprises 16 residues.

The genes are TRBV29-1 and TRBJ2-5; 14 bases are shared with TRBD2. The length of the CDR3 is 16 residues. J lost 5 bases, V lost 4 bases, and 9 bases had no gene match. Germline assignment: CDR1 SQVTM and CDR2 ANQGSEA. This CDR3 is CSVAGTSGGITETQYF. DNA of the CDR3: TGCAGCGTTGCCGGGACTAGCGGGGGAATCACGGAGACCCAGTACTTC.

This clone was detected only once. The chain has TRBV10-1 and TRBJ2-5; 8 positions match TRBD2. V lost 6 bases and J lost 2; bases outside the gene matches: 8. In germline, CDR1 is WNHNN, CDR2 SYGVQD (reference sequence). The CDR3 sequence is 15 residues long. The CDR3: CASSSPGGPQETQYF. CDR3 in DNA: TGCGCCAGCAGCTCTCCGGGGGGGCCTCAAGAGACCCAGTACTTC.

The J gene is TRBJ1-2, the V gene TRBV5-4; 7 positions match TRBD1. The trim removed 2 bases at V and 4 bases at J, leaving 2 bases unmatched. Germline CDR1 SGHNT, CDR2 YYREEE (reference sequence). This CDR3 comprises 13 residues. The CDR3 loop is CASSFPGGYGYTF. CDR3 DNA sequence: TGTGCCAGCAGCTTCCCAGGGGGCTATGGCTACACCTTC.

V and J are TRBV18 and TRBJ1-1; D remains unclear. This CDR3 is 15 amino acids long. The V gene lost 1 base and the J gene lost 5 bases, with 14 bases spanning the gap. Germline lookup yields CDR1 KGHSH and CDR2 LQKENI. The DNA for the CDR3 is TGTGCCAGCTCACCACAGAAGGGAGGCGGGACTGAAGCTTTCTTT. Protein sequence: CASSPQKGGGTEAFF.

This chain links TRBV7-5 with TRBJ1-5; the table's TRBD1 call for D was not verified on the DNA. TRBV7-5 is reported as a pseudogene. The CDR3 is made up of 15 amino acids. DNA for the CDR3: TGTGTCAGAAGCAAAGACAGGGGCCGCAATCAGCCCCAGCATTTT. Translating gives CVRSKDRGRNQPQHF.

The chain links TRBV19 to TRBJ2-2; tentative D call: TRBD1 (6 bases). V lost 4 bases and J 3 bases, leaving 9 bases between the germline ends. The CDR3 contains 14 residues. CDR1 is LNHDA and CDR2 is SQIVND in the germline V gene (reference sequence). CDR3 in DNA: TGTGCCAGTAGTACACACAGGGACACCGGGGAGCTGTTTTTT. It specifies CASSTHRDTGELFF.

This chain joins TRBV7-2 and TRBJ2-5, with TRBD2 identical over 7 bases. Germline assignment: CDR1 SGHTA and CDR2 FQGNSA. The V segment lost 7 bases and the J segment 5 bases; nucleotides outside the gene matches: 16. The CDR3 covers 16 residues. For the CDR3, the DNA is TGTGCCAGCACCGACCTTGGGCGGACTAGATGGGAGACCCAGTACTTC. The encoded protein is CASTDLGRTRWETQYF.

This clone was seen just once. The genes are TRBV4-1 and TRBJ2-5; 11 nucleotides align to TRBD2. Germline V gives CDR1 MGHRA, CDR2 YSYEKL. CDR3 size: 16 residues. J lost 5 bases, V lost 1 base, and 6 bases had no gene match. CDR3 protein: CASSQGLAGGGETQYF. The CDR3 nucleotides read TGCGCCAGCAGCCAAGGCCTAGCGGGGGGAGGGGAGACCCAGTACTTC.

The rearrangement uses TRBV18 and TRBJ2-7, with 8 positions matching TRBD1. CDR3 length: 15 residues. The germline CDR1 and CDR2 sequences are KGHSH and LQKENI. The trim removed 3 bases at V and 4 bases at J, leaving 8 bases unmatched. CDR3 sequence reads: CASSPQGARGYEQYF. The DNA for the CDR3 is TGTGCCAGCTCACCGCAGGGGGCGAGAGGGTACGAGCAGTACTTC.

V gene TRBV7-6 combines with J gene TRBJ2-2; D possibly corresponds to TRBD2 (6 bases). Between the trimmed V and J ends, which lost 3 bases and 5 bases, there was a span of 16 bases. Germline V CDR1 and CDR2: SGHVS, FNYEAQ. This CDR3 region has 16 residues. The CDR3: CASSFSAGSTTGELFF. As DNA, the CDR3 is TGTGCCAGCAGCTTTTCGGCGGGGTCAACTACCGGGGAGCTGTTTTTT.